This T cell receptor (beta chain) was retrieved from a study of T cell responses to AZD1222 COVID-19 vaccine. Findings of the study overall: The donor cohort was predominantly white British with a female majority, and clonal diversity may have been underestimated. Recipients of two AZD1222 doses showed rising Spike-specific TCR breadth and depth.

Germline-derived CDR1 and CDR2 are SGDLS and YYNGEE. The V end lost 0 bases, the J end lost 4 bases, and 5 bases lay between the germline ends. This CDR3 comprises 13 residues. Concerning this clone: The antigen is unknown.

Only in-frame clones appear in the TCRdb table, and some are missing; sequencing was by immunoSEQ multiplex PCR. This table has about 120,000 clones, about nine tenths appearing once. The chain uses TRBV9 and TRBJ1-5; no clear D. The receptor comes from an adult in good health. Here the sequenced sample was peripheral blood, taken on day 0 of AZD1222 vaccination. CDR3 nucleotide sequence: TGTGCCAGCAGCGTAGGGGCAAATCAGCCCCAGCATTTT. Encoded protein: CASSVGANQPQHF.